Below, 8 T cell receptor beta chains from the same sample are listed, as sequenced in a study of radiotherapy plus CTLA-4 blockade in lung cancer. Sequencing was performed with immunoSEQ multiplex PCR; in TCRdb, only in-frame clones are kept and a portion is missing. The sample yields about 28,000 clones, over 60% seen once. The source was peripheral blood, collected from a patient treated with radiotherapy plus ipilimumab. These receptors were obtained from a human donor with non-small cell lung cancer that progressed on radiotherapy plus ipilimumab.

This chain uses TRBV5-1 with TRBJ2-1; TRBD1 agrees at 12 bases. Germline V lookup: CDR1 SGHRS, CDR2 YFSETQ. J lost 7 bases, V lost 4 bases, and 6 bases had no gene match. The CDR3 has 15 residues. Written as DNA, the CDR3 is TGCGCCAGCAGCATCCGGGACAGGGGGCCGAATGAGCAGTTCTTC. Protein sequence: CASSIRDRGPNEQFF.

The chain links TRBV10-3 to TRBJ1-1, with D possibly TRBD1 on 5 matching bases. The ends were cut back, 9 bases at V and 1 base at J, with 15 bases in the middle. The CDR3 runs to 14 residues. Germline V lookup: CDR1 ENHRY, CDR2 SYGVKD. CDR3 sequence (DNA): TGTGCCATGAGAGGGGAGTCTAGGAACACTGAAGCTTTCTTT. Translation: CAMRGESRNTEAFF.

V usage is TRBV10-3 and J usage is TRBJ2-5; no definite D call. The CDR3 sequence is 14 residues long. Germline CDR1 reads ENHRY; CDR2 reads SYGVKD. Trimming took off 7 bases at V and 0 bases at J, with 12 bases between the two ends. The DNA of the CDR3 is TGTGCCATCACCCAGTGGCCGGACCAAGAGACCCAGTACTTC. It encodes CAITQWPDQETQYF.

The chain has TRBV5-1 and TRBJ1-5, with D unresolved. CDR1 is SGHRS and CDR2 is YFSETQ in the germline V gene. V lost 0 bases to trimming and J lost 0 bases, with 7 bases between them. The CDR3 loop spans 15 amino acids. CDR3 DNA: TGCGCCAGCAGCTTGGTGCCGGGTAGCAATCAGCCCCAGCATTTT. Protein sequence: CASSLVPGSNQPQHF.

A few counts support this clone. J is TRBJ2-5 and V is TRBV28; TRBD1 might be the D (5 bases). V shed 7 bases and J shed 0 bases, with 9 bases lying between them. Germline CDR1 is MDHEN and CDR2 is SYDVKM. This CDR3 region has 13 residues. CDR3 in DNA: TGTGCCAGCACCCACAGGAACCAAGAGACCCAGTACTTC. It specifies CASTHRNQETQYF.

This chain joins TRBV7-6 and TRBJ2-3, with D possibly being TRBD2 (5 bases). This CDR3 has 15 residues. In germline, CDR1 is SGHVS, CDR2 FNYEAQ. The ends were cut back, 2 bases at V and 6 bases at J, with 15 bases in the middle. CDR3 nucleotide sequence: TGTGCCAGCAGCTTAAACTCGGGGTTGGGGGATACGCAGTATTTT. Translating it yields CASSLNSGLGDTQYF.

V and J are TRBV9 and TRBJ2-6; 12 bases are shared with TRBD2. CDR3 length: 19 residues. Germline values: CDR1 SGDLS, CDR2 YYNGEE. V was pared by 4 bases and J by 0 bases, with 8 bases of the junction left unmatched. As DNA, the CDR3 is TGTGCCAGCAGCACCGGGACTAGCGGGTTAGGCTCTGGGGCCAACGTCCTGACTTTC. This codes for CASSTGTSGLGSGANVLTF.

This chain uses TRBV30 with TRBJ1-6, with D hard to call. The CDR3 runs 12 residues. Per germline, CDR1 GTSNPN and CDR2 SVGIG (reference sequence). The V and J ends lost 2 bases and 10 bases respectively, with 9 bases between them. The CDR3, as DNA: TGTGCCTGGAGTAATGTCAAGTCACCCCTCCACTTT. Translated: CAWSNVKSPLHF.